This T cell receptor (beta chain) was retrieved from a study of PD-1 blockade in classical Hodgkin lymphoma. General observations from the study: By C4D1, diversity of CD4+ TCRs had risen significantly, whereas that of CD8+ TCRs had not.

Remarks on this clone: Its antigen is unknown.

All trial patients relapsed after autologous stem cell transplantation. Complete response, partial response or progressive disease was recorded as best response. Some clones are missing from TCRdb's copy, which holds only in-frame ones; the method was immunoSEQ multiplex PCR. The sample lists roughly 20,000 clones, approximately 84% seen once, with about 6.6% in the top ten. The junction had 4 bases not matched to a gene; V was cut back by 1 base and J by 10 bases. Germline CDR1 is SGHTA and CDR2 is FQGNSA. CDR3 length: 15 amino acids. J is TRBJ1-6 and V is TRBV7-2; TRBD1 agrees at 10 bases. The receptor was derived from a human donor with classical Hodgkin lymphoma. This specimen consisted of peripheral blood mononuclear cells (PBMCs), obtained at baseline. The CDR3 sequence: CASSLVGQGDSPLHF. CDR3 sequence (DNA): TGTGCCAGCAGCTTAGTAGGACAGGGGGACTCACCCCTCCACTTT.